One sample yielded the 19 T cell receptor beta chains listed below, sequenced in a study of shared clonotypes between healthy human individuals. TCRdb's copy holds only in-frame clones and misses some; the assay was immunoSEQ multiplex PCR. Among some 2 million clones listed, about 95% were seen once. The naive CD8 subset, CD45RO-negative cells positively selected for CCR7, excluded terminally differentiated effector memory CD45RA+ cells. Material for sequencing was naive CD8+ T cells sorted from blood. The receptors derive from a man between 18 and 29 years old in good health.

The CDR3 reads CASSVGGGTEAFF. CDR3 in DNA: TGTGCCAGCAGTGTTGGGGGGGGCACTGAAGCTTTCTTT. V is TRBV6-1 and J is TRBJ1-1; D perhaps matches TRBD1 (5 bases). The CDR3 loop spans 13 amino acids. The germline V and J ends were trimmed by 4 bases and 4 bases, with 10 bases remaining between them. Germline CDR1 MNHNS, CDR2 SASEGT.

CDR3 in DNA: TGTGCCTGGACCCCGACAGGGGGAAACTATGGCTACACCTTC. This codes for CAWTPTGGNYGYTF. This chain joins TRBV30 and TRBJ1-2; 9 bases line up with TRBD1. J gave up 2 bases and V 4 bases, and 5 bases lay outside the gene matches. This CDR3 region has 14 residues. CDR1 and CDR2 from the germline V gene are GTSNPN and SVGIG (reference sequence).

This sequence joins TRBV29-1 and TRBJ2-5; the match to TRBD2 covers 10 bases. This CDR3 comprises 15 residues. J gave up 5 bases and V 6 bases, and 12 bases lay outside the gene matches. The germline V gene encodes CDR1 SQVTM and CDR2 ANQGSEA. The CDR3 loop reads CSVDGLAGVWETQYF. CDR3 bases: TGCAGCGTCGATGGGCTAGCGGGAGTTTGGGAGACCCAGTACTTC.

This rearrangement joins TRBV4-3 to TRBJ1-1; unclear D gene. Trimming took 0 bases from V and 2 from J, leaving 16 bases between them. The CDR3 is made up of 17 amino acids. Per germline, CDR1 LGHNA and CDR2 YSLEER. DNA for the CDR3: TGCGCCAGCAGCCAAGATGGCTACGGGGAAGGAAACACTGAAGCTTTCTTT. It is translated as CASSQDGYGEGNTEAFF.

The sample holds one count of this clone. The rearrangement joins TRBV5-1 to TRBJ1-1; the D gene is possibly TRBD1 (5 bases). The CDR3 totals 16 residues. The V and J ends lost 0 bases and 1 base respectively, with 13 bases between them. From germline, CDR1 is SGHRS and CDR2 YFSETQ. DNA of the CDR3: TGCGCCAGCAGCTTGGGGGGCCCCCGATCGAACACTGAAGCTTTCTTT. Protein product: CASSLGGPRSNTEAFF.

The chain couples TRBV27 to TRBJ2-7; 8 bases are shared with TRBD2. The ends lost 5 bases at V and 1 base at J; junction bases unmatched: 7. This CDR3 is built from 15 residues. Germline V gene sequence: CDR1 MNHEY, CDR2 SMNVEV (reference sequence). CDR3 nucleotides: TGTGCCAGCAGTCCCGGGACTAGAGAATCCTACGAGCAGTACTTC. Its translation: CASSPGTRESYEQYF.

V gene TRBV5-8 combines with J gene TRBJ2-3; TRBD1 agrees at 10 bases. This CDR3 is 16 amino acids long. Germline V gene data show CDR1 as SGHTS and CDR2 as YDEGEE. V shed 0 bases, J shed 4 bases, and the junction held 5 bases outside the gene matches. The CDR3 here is CASSLATGGVADTQYF. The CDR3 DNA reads TGTGCCAGCAGCTTGGCGACAGGGGGCGTCGCAGATACGCAGTATTTT.

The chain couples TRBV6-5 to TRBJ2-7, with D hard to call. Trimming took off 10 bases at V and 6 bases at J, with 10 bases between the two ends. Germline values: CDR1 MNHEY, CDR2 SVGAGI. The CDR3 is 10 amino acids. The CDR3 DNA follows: TGTGCCACCCTCCATGGCGAGCAGTACTTC. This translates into CATLHGEQYF.

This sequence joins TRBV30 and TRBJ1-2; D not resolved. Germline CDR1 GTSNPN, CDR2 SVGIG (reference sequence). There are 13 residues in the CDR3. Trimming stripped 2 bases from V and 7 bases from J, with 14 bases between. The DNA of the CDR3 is TGTGCCTGGAGTAATGGGGAGGGCGGTGGCTACACCTTC. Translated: CAWSNGEGGGYTF.

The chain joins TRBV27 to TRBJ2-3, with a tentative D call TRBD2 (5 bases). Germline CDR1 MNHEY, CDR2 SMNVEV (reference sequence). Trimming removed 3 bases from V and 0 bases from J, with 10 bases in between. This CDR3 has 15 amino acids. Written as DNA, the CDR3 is TGTGCCAGCAGTTTCGGGATTTCTAGCACAGATACGCAGTATTTT. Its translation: CASSFGISSTDTQYF.

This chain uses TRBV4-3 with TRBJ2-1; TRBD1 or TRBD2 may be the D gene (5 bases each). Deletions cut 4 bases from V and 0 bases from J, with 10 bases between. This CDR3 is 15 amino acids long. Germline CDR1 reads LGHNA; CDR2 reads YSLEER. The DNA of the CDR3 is TGCGCCAGCAGCCTCGGGACCTCCTCCTACAATGAGCAGTTCTTC. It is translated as CASSLGTSSYNEQFF.

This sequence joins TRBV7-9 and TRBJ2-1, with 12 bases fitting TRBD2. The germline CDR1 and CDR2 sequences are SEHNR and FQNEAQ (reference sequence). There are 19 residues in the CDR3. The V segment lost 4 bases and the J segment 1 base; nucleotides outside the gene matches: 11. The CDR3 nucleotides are TGTGCCAGCAGCTCCTGGCTAGCGGGAGGGCCGAGGTCCTACAATGAGCAGTTCTTC. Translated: CASSSWLAGGPRSYNEQFF.

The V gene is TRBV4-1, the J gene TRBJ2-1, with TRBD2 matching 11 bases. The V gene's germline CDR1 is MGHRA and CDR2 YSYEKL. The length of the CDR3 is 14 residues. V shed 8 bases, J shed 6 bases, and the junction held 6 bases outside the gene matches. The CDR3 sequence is CASVPGLAANEQFF. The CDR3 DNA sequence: TGCGCCAGCGTTCCGGGACTAGCGGCCAATGAGCAGTTCTTC.

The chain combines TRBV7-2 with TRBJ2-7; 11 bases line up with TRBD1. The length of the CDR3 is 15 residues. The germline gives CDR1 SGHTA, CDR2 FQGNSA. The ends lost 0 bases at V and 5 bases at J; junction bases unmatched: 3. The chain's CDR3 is CASSLAWTGGNEQYF. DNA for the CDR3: TGTGCCAGCAGCTTAGCCTGGACAGGGGGCAACGAGCAGTACTTC.

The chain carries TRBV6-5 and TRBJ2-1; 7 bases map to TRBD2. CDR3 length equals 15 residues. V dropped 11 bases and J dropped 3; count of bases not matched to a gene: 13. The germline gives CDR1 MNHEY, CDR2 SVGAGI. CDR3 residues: CAAAPKGLRYNEQFF. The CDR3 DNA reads TGTGCCGCAGCCCCCAAGGGACTACGCTACAATGAGCAGTTCTTC.

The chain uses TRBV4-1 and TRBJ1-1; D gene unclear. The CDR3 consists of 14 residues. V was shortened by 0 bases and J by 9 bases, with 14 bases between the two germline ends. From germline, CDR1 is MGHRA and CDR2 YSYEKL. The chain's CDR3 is CASSQDKGQLQAFF. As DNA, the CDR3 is TGCGCCAGCAGCCAAGATAAAGGGCAGCTTCAAGCTTTCTTT.

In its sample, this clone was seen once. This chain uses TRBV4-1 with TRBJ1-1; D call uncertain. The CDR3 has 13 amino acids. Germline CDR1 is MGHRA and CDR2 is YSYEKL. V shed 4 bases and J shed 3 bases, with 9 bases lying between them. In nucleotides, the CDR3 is TGCGCCAGCAGCCGAGAGGCGGACACTGAAGCTTTCTTT. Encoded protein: CASSREADTEAFF.

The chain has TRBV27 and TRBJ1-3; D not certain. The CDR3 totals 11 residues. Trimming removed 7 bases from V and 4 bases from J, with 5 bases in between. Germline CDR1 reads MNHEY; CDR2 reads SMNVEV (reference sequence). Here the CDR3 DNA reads TGTGCCAGCATATCCGGAAACACCATATATTTT. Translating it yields CASISGNTIYF.

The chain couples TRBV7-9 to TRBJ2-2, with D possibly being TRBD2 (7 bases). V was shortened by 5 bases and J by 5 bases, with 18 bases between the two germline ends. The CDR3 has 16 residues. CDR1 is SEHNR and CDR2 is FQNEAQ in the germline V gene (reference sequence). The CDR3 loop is CASSRRIGGQTGELFF. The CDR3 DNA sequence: TGTGCCAGCAGCCGTCGGATCGGGGGGCAGACCGGGGAGCTGTTTTTT.